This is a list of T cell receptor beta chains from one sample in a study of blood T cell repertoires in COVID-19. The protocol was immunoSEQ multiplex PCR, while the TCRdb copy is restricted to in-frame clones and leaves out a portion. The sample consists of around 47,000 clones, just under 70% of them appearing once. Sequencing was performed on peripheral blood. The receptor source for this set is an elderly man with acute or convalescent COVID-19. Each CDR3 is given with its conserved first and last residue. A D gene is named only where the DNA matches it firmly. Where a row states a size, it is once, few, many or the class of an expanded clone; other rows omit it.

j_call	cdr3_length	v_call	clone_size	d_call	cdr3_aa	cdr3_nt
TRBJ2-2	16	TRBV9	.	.	CASSPRQDANTGELFF	TGTGCCAGCAGCCCCCGACAGGACGCGAACACCGGGGAGCTGTTTTTT
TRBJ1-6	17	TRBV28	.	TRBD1	CASSLATGQGLESPLHF	TGTGCCAGCAGTCTCGCTACGGGACAGGGTTTGGAATCACCCCTCCACTTT
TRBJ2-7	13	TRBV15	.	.	CATSRDLGDEQYF	TGTGCCACCAGCAGAGATTTAGGGGACGAGCAGTACTTC
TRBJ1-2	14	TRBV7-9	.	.	CASTRPEGGYGYTF	TGTGCCAGCACCCGCCCGGAAGGGGGCTATGGCTACACCTTC
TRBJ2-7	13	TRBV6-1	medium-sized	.	CASSELGVNEQYF	TGTGCCAGCAGTGAACTAGGAGTCAACGAGCAGTACTTC
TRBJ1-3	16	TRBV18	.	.	CASSPETGSSGNTIYF	TGTGCCAGCTCACCAGAGACAGGCAGCTCTGGAAACACCATATATTTT
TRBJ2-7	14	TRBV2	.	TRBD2	CASTLAGSSYEQYF	TGTGCCAGCACCTTAGCGGGTAGCTCCTACGAGCAGTACTTC
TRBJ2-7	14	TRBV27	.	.	CASSLGGARHEQYF	TGTGCCAGCAGTTTAGGAGGGGCTAGGCACGAGCAGTACTTC
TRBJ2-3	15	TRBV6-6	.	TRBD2	CASSPRLAGTDTQYF	TGTGCCAGCAGTCCACGACTAGCGGGCACAGATACGCAGTATTTT
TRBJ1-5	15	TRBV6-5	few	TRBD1	CASSYRGTAGQPQHF	TGTGCCAGCAGTTACCGAGGGACAGCGGGTCAGCCCCAGCATTTT
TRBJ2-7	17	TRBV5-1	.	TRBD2	CASSLGLAGGTSDEQYF	TGCGCCAGCAGCTTGGGGCTAGCGGGGGGGACTTCCGACGAGCAGTACTTC
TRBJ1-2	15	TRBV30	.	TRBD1	CAWSVPQGGLEGYTF	TGTGCCTGGAGTGTACCCCAAGGGGGCTTGGAGGGCTACACCTTC
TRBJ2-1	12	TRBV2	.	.	CASSGGLVVQFF	TGTGCCAGCAGTGGAGGGCTAGTGGTGCAGTTCTTC
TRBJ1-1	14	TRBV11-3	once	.	CASSLGGVSGGAFF	TGTGCCAGCAGCCTAGGAGGAGTATCGGGGGGAGCTTTCTTT
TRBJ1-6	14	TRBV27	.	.	CASSFDRKDSPLHF	TGTGCCAGCAGTTTCGACAGGAAGGATTCACCCCTCCACTTT
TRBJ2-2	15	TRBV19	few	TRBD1	CASSTGQGRTGELFF	TGTGCCAGTAGTACCGGACAGGGCCGGACCGGGGAGCTGTTTTTT
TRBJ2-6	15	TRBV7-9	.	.	CASSIDFSGANVLTF	TGTGCCAGCAGCATAGACTTCTCTGGGGCCAACGTCCTGACTTTC
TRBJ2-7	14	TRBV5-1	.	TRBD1	CASSQTGEDYEQYF	TGCGCCAGCAGCCAGACAGGGGAGGACTACGAGCAGTACTTC
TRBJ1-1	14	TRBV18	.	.	CASSPPRVNTEAFF	TGTGCCAGCTCACCACCTAGAGTGAACACTGAAGCTTTCTTT
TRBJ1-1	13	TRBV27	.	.	CASSLTGGTEAFF	TGTGCCAGCAGTTTGACGGGAGGGACTGAAGCTTTCTTT
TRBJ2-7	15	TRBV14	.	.	CASSQGAGSSYEQYF	TGTGCCAGCAGCCAAGGGGCGGGGAGCTCCTACGAGCAGTACTTC
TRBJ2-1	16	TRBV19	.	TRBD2	CATIRRISGGAHEQFF	TGTGCCACCATCCGAAGGATTAGCGGGGGGGCGCATGAGCAGTTCTTC
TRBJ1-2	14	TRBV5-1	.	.	CASRLENPRYGYTF	TGCGCCAGCCGCCTAGAAAACCCCCGCTATGGCTACACCTTC
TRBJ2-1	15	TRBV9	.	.	CASTPRVSSYNEQFF	TGTGCCAGCACCCCCAGGGTAAGCTCCTACAATGAGCAGTTCTTC
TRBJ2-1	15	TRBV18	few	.	CASSPLRGGDNEQFF	TGTGCCAGCTCACCCCTCAGGGGTGGAGACAATGAGCAGTTCTTC
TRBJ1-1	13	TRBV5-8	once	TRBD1	CASRLSGTAEAFF	TGTGCCAGCAGATTATCCGGGACAGCGGAAGCTTTCTTT
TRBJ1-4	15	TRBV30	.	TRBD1	CAWTPGQGGREKLFF	TGTGCCTGGACCCCGGGACAGGGCGGGAGAGAAAAACTGTTTTTT
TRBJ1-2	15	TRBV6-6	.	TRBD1	CASSQGQGADYGYTF	TGTGCCAGCAGTCAGGGACAGGGGGCAGACTATGGCTACACCTTC
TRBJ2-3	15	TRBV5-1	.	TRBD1	CASSWRQGGTDTQYF	TGCGCCAGCAGCTGGAGACAGGGCGGGACAGATACGCAGTATTTT
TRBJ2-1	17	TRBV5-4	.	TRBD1	CASSLEGQGARLNEQFF	TGTGCCAGCAGCTTGGAGGGACAGGGGGCTAGGTTGAATGAGCAGTTCTTC
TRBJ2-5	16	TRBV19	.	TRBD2	CASSIVPAGAQETQYF	TGTGCCAGTAGTATAGTCCCAGCGGGAGCCCAAGAGACCCAGTACTTC
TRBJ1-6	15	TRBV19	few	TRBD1	CASSIYRGRNSPLHF	TGTGCCAGTAGTATATACAGGGGGCGGAATTCACCCCTCCACTTT
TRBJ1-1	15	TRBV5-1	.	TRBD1	CASNAGGAVYTEAFF	TGCGCCAGCAACGCAGGGGGCGCGGTGTACACTGAAGCTTTCTTT
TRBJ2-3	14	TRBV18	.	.	CASSPISFITTQYF	TGTGCCAGCTCACCGATTAGTTTTATCACTACGCAGTATTTT
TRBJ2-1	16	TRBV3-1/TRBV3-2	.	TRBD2	CASSQFSGRARNEQFF	TGTGCCAGCAGCCAATTTAGCGGGAGGGCCCGCAATGAGCAGTTCTTC
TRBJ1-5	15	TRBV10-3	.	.	CASGPGYEGDQPQHF	TGTGCCAGTGGGCCTGGGTACGAAGGCGATCAGCCCCAGCATTTT
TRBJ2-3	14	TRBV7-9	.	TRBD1	CASSQITGEDTQYF	TGTGCCAGCAGCCAAATTACAGGGGAAGATACGCAGTATTTT
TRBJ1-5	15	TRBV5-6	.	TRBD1	CASSLARGPNQPQHF	TGTGCCAGCAGCTTGGCTAGGGGGCCTAATCAGCCCCAGCATTTT
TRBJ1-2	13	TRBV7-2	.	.	CASSLGGRYGYTF	TGTGCCAGCAGCTTAGGAGGGCGCTATGGCTACACCTTC
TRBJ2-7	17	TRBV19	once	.	CASSRLPSVEHSGEQYF	TGTGCCAGTAGTAGGCTTCCCTCGGTCGAACATTCGGGCGAGCAGTACTTC
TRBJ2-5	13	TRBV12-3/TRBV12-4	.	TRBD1	CASKPGGRETQYF	TGTGCCAGCAAACCAGGGGGCCGGGAGACCCAGTACTTC
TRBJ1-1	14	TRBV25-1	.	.	CASSDGTLNTEAFF	TGTGCCAGCAGTGACGGGACACTGAACACTGAAGCTTTCTTT
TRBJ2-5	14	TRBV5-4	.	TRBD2	CASSLRLAGETQYF	TGTGCCAGCAGCTTGAGACTAGCGGGAGAGACCCAGTACTTC
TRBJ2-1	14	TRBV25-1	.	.	CASSDYRVNNEQFF	TGTGCCAGCAGTGACTACAGGGTTAACAATGAGCAGTTCTTC
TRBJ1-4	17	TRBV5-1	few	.	CASSLPPSGGLGEKLFF	TGCGCCAGCAGCTTGCCCCCTTCGGGAGGACTTGGTGAAAAACTGTTTTTT
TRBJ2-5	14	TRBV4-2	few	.	CASSQGFREETQYF	TGTGCCAGCAGCCAAGGATTCCGGGAAGAGACCCAGTACTTC
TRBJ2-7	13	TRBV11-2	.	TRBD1	CASSLERTGGQYF	TGTGCCAGCAGCTTAGAGCGGACAGGGGGGCAGTACTTC
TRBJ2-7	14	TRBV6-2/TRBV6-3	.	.	CASSYGPGAYEQYF	TGTGCCAGCAGTTACGGGCCAGGCGCCTACGAGCAGTACTTC
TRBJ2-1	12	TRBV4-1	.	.	CASSPPSGEQFF	TGCGCCAGCAGCCCCCCTTCGGGTGAGCAGTTCTTC
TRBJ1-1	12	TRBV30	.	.	CAWSVAWSEAFF	TGTGCCTGGAGTGTGGCTTGGTCAGAAGCTTTCTTT
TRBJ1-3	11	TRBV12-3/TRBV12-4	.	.	CASSEQNTIYF	TGTGCCAGCAGTGAACAGAACACCATATATTTT
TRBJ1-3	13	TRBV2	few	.	CASWDNPGNTIYF	TGTGCCAGCTGGGACAATCCAGGAAACACCATATATTTT